This record covers a single TCR beta chain. Its antigen remains unidentified. Lacking the conserved final phenylalanine or tryptophan, this CDR3 likely reflects a read error. The limits of the CDR3 on the DNA are not certain, so only TCRdb's listed CDR3 is given. Profiling of TCR beta VDJ combinations and CDR3 sequences used genomic DNA as the template. TCR repertoire sequencing was run on an Illumina HiSeq 2000. The published analysis was carried out like this. TRBV/TRBJ rearrangement plots, CDR3 size and DJ length profiles, and Simpson's diversity index were used to evaluate the repertoires. Whichever DNA sequence was most abundant in the deep sequencing data was defined as the immunodominant clone. CDR3 amino acid sequences were checked for sharing between subjects and were compared against published repertoires and the VDJdb database. The public reads were run again by TCRdb, first through fastp at Q25 and then through MiXCR, and only productive beta chains were kept. Every distinct CDR3 protein forms one entry, paired with its most common genes and DNA. These V and J calls are TCRdb output, not the study's own analysis. Recorded for this sample are around 400,000 distinct CDR3 sequences; roughly 64% of them occurred a single time. The ten largest clones capture approximately 3.8% of the sample.

TCR repertoires of sorted CD4+ and CD8+ blood T cells from severe aplastic anemia patients and healthy subjects were deep-sequenced in the study. Ficoll-Paque density gradient centrifugation was used to isolate peripheral blood mononuclear cells. CD4+ and CD8+ T cells were sorted by FACS or magnetic beads before DNA extraction. The sample originates from a study of CD8+CD57+ T cells in acquired aplastic anemia listed by TCRdb under 2018. Background on the whole study: A mean of 3.2 ug of DNA, ranging from 0.2 to 27.4 ug, was extracted from sorted CD4+ and CD8+ cells. An average of roughly 9.8 million reads for CD4+ cells and roughly 11 million reads for CD8+ cells was obtained from healthy donor samples.

CDR1 is given as SGHTA and CDR2 as FQGNSA, both from the germline V gene. Termini included, the CDR3 measures 13 amino acids. Paper-wide results and their limitations: Around 31 CD8+ CDR3 sequences were shared between patients and controls but appeared highly expressed in patients and within their immunodominant clones. No significant difference in CD8+ Simpson's diversity was found between patients and healthy controls (P=0.060).

Rearrangement joined TRBV7-2 to TRBJ1-2; the table gives TRBD1 as D, unverified against the DNA. The receptor comes from a human donor in good health, serving as a control. Input material: sorted CD4+, CD8+, or CD8+CD57+ T cells (not recorded which) from PBMCs. CDR3 reads: CASSLVHGDPYTS.